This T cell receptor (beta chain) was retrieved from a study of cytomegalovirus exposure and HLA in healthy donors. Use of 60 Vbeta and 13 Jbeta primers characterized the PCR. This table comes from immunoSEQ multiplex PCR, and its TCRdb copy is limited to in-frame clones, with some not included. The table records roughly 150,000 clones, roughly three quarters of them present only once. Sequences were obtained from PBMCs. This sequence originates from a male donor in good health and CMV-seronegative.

The CDR3 DNA is TGCGCCAGCAGCTTGGCCGCGGCAGGGGGCATTGAGCAGTTCTTC. This sequence encodes CASSLAAAGGIEQFF. The chain recombines TRBV5-1 with TRBJ2-1; 8 bases are shared with TRBD1. J lost 9 bases, V lost 0 bases, and 8 bases had no gene match. CDR3 length equals 15 residues. Germline V gives CDR1 SGHRS, CDR2 YFSETQ.